This T cell receptor (beta chain) was sequenced in a study of CD8 T cells in ankylosing spondylitis. Findings and limits, study-wide: Eight highly homologous variants formed a TCR beta motif that appeared characteristic of ankylosing spondylitis blood. Matched synovial fluid from ankylosing spondylitis patients was reported to be enriched for disease-linked clones.

A word on this clonotype: Its antigen is not identified.

Losses at the gene ends were 2 bases for V and 4 bases for J; bases not matched to a gene: 7. The CDR3 length is 15 residues. Each CDR3 protein is one row after TCRdb ran MiXCR on the 5' RACE reads. The sample has approximately 400,000 distinct CDR3 sequences, about 25% seen once. Sequencing used blood, either unsorted or a sorted T cell fraction (not recorded which). The chain has TRBV12-3 or TRBV12-4 and TRBJ2-5; 7 bases line up with TRBD1. This clonotype was obtained from a male donor with ankylosing spondylitis. The CDR3 here is CASSLTTGSGETQYF. The DNA of the CDR3 is TGTGCCAGCAGTTTAACGACAGGGAGTGGAGAGACCCAGTACTTC.